This T cell receptor beta chain originates from a study of cytotoxic CD8 clonotypes in ibrutinib-treated CLL. The repertoire was sequenced with immunoSEQ multiplex PCR; TCRdb's copy has only in-frame clones and lacks some. Of 200,000 or so clones listed, 60% to 80% are singletons. This clone was seen repeatedly, ten times or more. One end of the junction varies from germline; a read error may be responsible. The CDR3 totals 14 residues. Germline CDR1 reads SGHNT; CDR2 reads YENEEA. The chain combines TRBV11-3 with TRBJ2-1, with D perhaps TRBD1 (6 bases). Material: PBMCs, obtained after 12 months of ibrutinib treatment. The sequence was obtained from a human donor with chronic lymphocytic leukemia. CDR3 sequence: CASSLGGSYNEQFF. In nucleotides, the CDR3 is TGTGCCAGCAGTTTAGGGGGCTCCTACAATGAGCAGTTCTTC.